The clone carrying this TCR beta chain was counted at least ten times. This CDR3 region has 13 residues. Germline CDR1 is ENHRY and CDR2 is SYGVKD. The sample belongs to a study of T cells after yellow fever vaccination. TCRdb re-derived calls from the 5' RACE reads in MiXCR, one entry per CDR3 protein. This sample has about 29,000 distinct CDR3 sequences, with around 5% found just once. This sequence originates from a man in his thirties or forties who received the YFV17D yellow fever vaccine. This chain uses TRBV10-3 with TRBJ2-1; 10 nucleotides line up with TRBD2. Here the sequenced sample was CD8+ T cells sorted from PBMCs, taken 10 days after the yellow fever booster vaccination. In nucleotides, the CDR3 is TGTGCATCAGGACTAGCGGTGGGCAATGAGCAGTTCTTC. Encoded protein: CASGLAVGNEQFF.